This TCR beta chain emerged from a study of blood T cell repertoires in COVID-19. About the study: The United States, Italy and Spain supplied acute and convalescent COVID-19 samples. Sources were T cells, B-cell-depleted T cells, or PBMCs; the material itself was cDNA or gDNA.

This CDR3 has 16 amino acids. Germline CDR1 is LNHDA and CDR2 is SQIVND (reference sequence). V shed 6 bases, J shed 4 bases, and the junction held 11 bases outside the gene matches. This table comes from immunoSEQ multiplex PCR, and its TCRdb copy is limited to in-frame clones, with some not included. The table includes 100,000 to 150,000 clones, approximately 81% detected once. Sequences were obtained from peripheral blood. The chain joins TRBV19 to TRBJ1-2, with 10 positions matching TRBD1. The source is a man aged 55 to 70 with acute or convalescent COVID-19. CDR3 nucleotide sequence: TGTGCCAGTAGGACAGCTGACAGGGGGCGCGCCTATGGCTACACCTTC. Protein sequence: CASRTADRGRAYGYTF.